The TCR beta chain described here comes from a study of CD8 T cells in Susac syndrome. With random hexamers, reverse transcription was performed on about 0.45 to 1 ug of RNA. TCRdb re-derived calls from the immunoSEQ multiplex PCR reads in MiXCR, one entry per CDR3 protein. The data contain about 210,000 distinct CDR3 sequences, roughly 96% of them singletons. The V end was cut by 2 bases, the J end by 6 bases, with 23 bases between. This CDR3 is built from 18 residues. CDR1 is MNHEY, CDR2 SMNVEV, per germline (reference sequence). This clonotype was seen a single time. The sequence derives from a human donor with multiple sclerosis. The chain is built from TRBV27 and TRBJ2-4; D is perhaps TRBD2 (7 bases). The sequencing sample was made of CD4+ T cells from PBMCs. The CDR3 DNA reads TGTGCCAGCAGTTTAAGGGGGGAGGGCCTCACGTCACGAAACATTCAGTACTTC. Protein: CASSLRGEGLTSRNIQYF.